This T cell receptor beta chain derives from a study of human T cells and chemical hapten exposure. Study-level results: There was no change with DPC sensitization in TCRs above 1 in 1000 frequency.

Trimming cost V 5 bases and J 1 base, with 3 bases left between them. There are 11 residues in the CDR3. Germline V gene data show CDR1 as SEHNR and CDR2 as FQNEAQ (reference sequence). Using its own MiXCR run on the RACE reads, TCRdb lists one record per CDR3 protein. The sample carries 50,000 to 75,000 distinct CDR3 sequences, approximately 11% recorded once. Specified time point: patch test 3, about 24 weeks after DPC sensitization. Documented treatment: therapeutic diphenylcyclopropenone sensitization with weekly scalp DPC. The table lists this clonotype with a few counts. Its target is not known. This receptor was taken from a woman aged 25 to 45 with alopecia areata. Some clones in this sample may be carry-over from other donors' samples. The sequencing used whole blood, collected in connection with sensitization to the hapten diphenylcyclopropenone (DPC). The rearrangement joins TRBV7-9 to TRBJ2-7; no definite D call. The CDR3 DNA sequence: TGTGCCAGCAGCCCGTCCTACGAGCAGTACTTC. Protein sequence: CASSPSYEQYF.